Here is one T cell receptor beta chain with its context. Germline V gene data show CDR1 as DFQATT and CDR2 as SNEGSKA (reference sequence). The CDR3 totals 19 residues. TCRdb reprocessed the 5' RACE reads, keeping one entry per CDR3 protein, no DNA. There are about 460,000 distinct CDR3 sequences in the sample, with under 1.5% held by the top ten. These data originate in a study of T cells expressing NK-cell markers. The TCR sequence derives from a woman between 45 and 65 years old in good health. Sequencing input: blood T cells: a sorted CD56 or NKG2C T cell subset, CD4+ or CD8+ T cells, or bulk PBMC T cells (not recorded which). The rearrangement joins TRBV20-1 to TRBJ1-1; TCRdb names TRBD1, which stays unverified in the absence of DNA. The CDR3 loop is CSARDRGLKQGLRDTEAFF.